This T cell receptor (beta chain) was retrieved from a study of shared clonotypes between healthy human individuals. Study as a whole: Donor composition was a couple of women and a few men, aged 18 to 49. Findings of the study overall: Clonotype sharing across donors was expected to vary with sequencing depth.

V lost 1 base, J lost 5 bases, and 11 bases lay in between. The CDR3 spans 14 residues. Looked up from germline, CDR1 is SGDLS and CDR2 is YYNGEE. A word on this clone: Its target is unknown.

Replicate PCRs were loaded with approximately 310 ng DNA from unsorted PBMC, around 28,000 T cell genomes. PBMC DNA, left unsorted, was sequenced on ten immunoSEQ deep assay plates. The table came from immunoSEQ multiplex PCR; TCRdb's copy has only in-frame clones and leaves some out. The table records about 490,000 clones, about 80% of them present only once. Sequencing input: PBMCs. J is TRBJ2-3 and V is TRBV9; TRBD1 is a possible D gene (6 bases). The TCR was taken from a woman between 40 and 50 years old in good health. Some clones in this sample may be carry-over from other donors' samples. The CDR3 DNA sequence: TGTGCCAGCAGCGTACAGGGGTCCGAAGATACGCAGTATTTT. It codes for CASSVQGSEDTQYF. Full variable domain (outside the CDR3, taken from reference TRBV9 and TRBJ2-3): DSGVTQTPKHLITATGQRVTLRCSPRSGDLSVYWYQQSLDQGLQFLIQYYNGEERAKGNILERFSAQQFPDLHSELNLSSLELGDSALYFCASSVQGSEDTQYFGPGTRLTVL.